The TCR beta chain under discussion was sequenced for a study of blood T cell repertoires in COVID-19. CDR3 size: 15 residues. V was clipped by 0 bases and J by 5 bases, with 13 bases between them. Germline V gene sequence: CDR1 GTSNPN, CDR2 SVGIG (reference sequence). Using immunoSEQ multiplex PCR, the repertoire was profiled, and TCRdb retains in-frame clones only, with some absent. The sample has 300,000 or so clones, 83% seen once. Sequencing was performed on peripheral blood. The chain recombines TRBV30 with TRBJ1-4; D remains ambiguous. This receptor was taken from a woman in her forties or fifties with acute or convalescent COVID-19. In DNA form, the CDR3 reads TGTGCCTGGAGTGTAATACGGGGAGAGAATGAAAAACTGTTTTTT. This gives the protein CAWSVIRGENEKLFF.